This T cell receptor beta chain was identified during a study of Graves' ophthalmopathy and Graves' hyperthyroidism. Points from the study as a whole: Detection in blood was also observed for most expanded thyroid clonotypes above 0.001 frequency. Distinction of ophthalmopathy from stable hyperthyroidism by a 13-signature model reached 87.88% sensitivity and 81.08% specificity.

Isolation of PBMCs was performed using roughly 10 ml of fresh peripheral blood. RNA served as the template for amplifying TCR beta CDR3 regions. RT-PCR in the first round used HTBI primers; a second-round multiplex PCR followed. TCRdb processed the multiplex PCR reads anew with MiXCR; each CDR3 protein has one entry. The data contain about 620,000 distinct CDR3 sequences, approximately 21% of them seen just once; the ten biggest clones take up about 6.6%. This clonotype was detected many times. Its antigen is as yet unknown. The germline CDR1 and CDR2 sequences are SGHAT and FQNNGV. The CDR3 has 11 amino acids. V dropped 1 base and J dropped 6 bases, with 3 bases sitting between them.

Sequencing was carried out using peripheral blood. The sequence derives from a woman aged 18-29 years with stable Graves' hyperthyroidism. Some clones in this sample may be carry-over from other donors' samples. This chain joins TRBV11-2 and TRBJ1-1; D is uncertain. The CDR3 reads CASSLAPEAFF. In nucleotides, the CDR3 is TGTGCCAGCAGCTTAGCTCCTGAAGCTTTCTTT.